These 14 T cell receptor beta chains share one sample of origin, sequenced in a study of post-analysis software for immune sequencing data. No cognate antigen is known for these TCRs. Included in the TCR beta cDNA libraries were unique molecular identifiers. TCRdb analysed the PCR reads with MiXCR anew, one entry per CDR3 protein. The sample has under 900,000 distinct CDR3 sequences; roughly 50% are singletons. Broader study findings: Patients had higher frequencies than controls of roughly five TRBV segments, including TRBV5-6, TRBV5-1 and TRBV20-1.

The sequenced sample was blood. Every receptor here comes from a girl under 18 with multiple sclerosis.

The V call is TRBV4-1, the J call TRBJ1-2; 10 bases align to TRBD1. Germline CDR1 is MGHRA and CDR2 is YSYEKL. V lost 0 bases, J lost 6 bases, and 10 bases stayed unmatched. This CDR3 has 17 amino acids. The CDR3: CASSQDPIPGTGDGYTF. The CDR3 DNA follows: TGCGCCAGCAGCCAAGATCCTATTCCCGGGACAGGGGATGGCTACACCTTC.

This clonotype has only a few counts. CDR3 DNA sequence: TGCAGCGTTGATCTAGCGGGAGCGGATACGCAGTATTTT. Translated, it gives CSVDLAGADTQYF. The chain has TRBV29-1 and TRBJ2-3; 10 nucleotides align to TRBD2. The CDR3 consists of 13 residues. The germline gives CDR1 SQVTM, CDR2 ANQGSEA. V lost 3 bases to trimming and J lost 6 bases; unmatched junction nucleotides: 3.

The V and J genes are TRBV9 and TRBJ2-5, with 9 bases identical to TRBD2. The CDR3 consists of 17 residues. Looked up from germline, CDR1 is SGDLS and CDR2 is YYNGEE. Losses at the gene ends were 4 bases for V and 0 bases for J; bases not matched to a gene: 10. The CDR3 DNA follows: TGTGCCAGCAGCCCAACCATTAGCGGGGGCTACCAAGAGACCCAGTACTTC. It yields the protein CASSPTISGGYQETQYF.

This chain links TRBV9 with TRBJ1-2; 12 bases match TRBD1. CDR3 length: 15 residues. Germline V gene sequence: CDR1 SGDLS, CDR2 YYNGEE. Trimming cost V 4 bases and J 6 bases; bases outside gene matches: 7. The CDR3 is CASSPRDRGLDGYTF. In DNA form, the CDR3 reads TGTGCCAGCAGCCCCCGGGACAGGGGGCTGGATGGCTACACCTTC.

This chain connects TRBV15 to TRBJ1-4, with 8 bases matching TRBD1. This CDR3 spans 15 amino acids. V was clipped by 0 bases and J by 8 bases; unmatched bases: 5. The V gene's germline CDR1 is LNHNV and CDR2 YYDKDF (reference sequence). CDR3 region: CATSREDRDEEKLFF. CDR3 nucleotide sequence: TGTGCCACCAGCAGAGAGGACAGGGATGAAGAAAAACTGTTTTTT.

The chain joins TRBV29-1 to TRBJ1-2; 7 bases align to TRBD1. CDR1 and CDR2 (germline): SQVTM, ANQGSEA. J was trimmed by 3 bases and V by 6 bases; bases with no gene match: 7. There are 13 residues in the CDR3. Written as DNA, the CDR3 is TGCAGCGTACAGCCCGGGACAGACTATGGCTACACCTTC. This translates into CSVQPGTDYGYTF.

The rearrangement links TRBV5-1 to TRBJ2-4; D remains unclear. The end of the DNA fits TRBJ2-7 better, so the J call may be wrong. Germline V gives CDR1 SGHRS, CDR2 YFSETQ. This CDR3 is 15 amino acids long. CDR3 in amino acids: CASSPDGLPSYEQYF. CDR3 sequence (DNA): TGCGCCAGCAGCCCGGACGGCCTCCCCTCCTACGAGCAGTACTTC.

V usage is TRBV12-5 and J usage is TRBJ1-5; TRBD1 might be the D (5 bases). This CDR3 spans 14 amino acids. Germline assignment: CDR1 LGHNT and CDR2 FRNRAP. V lost 3 bases, J lost 7 bases, and 13 bases lay in between. CDR3 sequence (DNA): TGTGCTAGTGGTTTTTTGGGGGTAGGACAGCCCCAGCATTTT. Amino acid sequence: CASGFLGVGQPQHF.

CDR3 residues: CASSQRRDTEAFF. As DNA, the CDR3 is TGTGCCAGCAGCCAACGAAGGGACACTGAAGCTTTCTTT. The V gene is TRBV3-1, the J gene TRBJ1-1; no reliable D call. The CDR3 spans 13 residues. Germline CDR1 and CDR2: LGHDT and YNNKEL (reference sequence). The V and J ends lost 2 bases and 3 bases respectively, with 7 bases between them.

Details on this clonotype: The germline gene is not matched at one end of the junction; a read error may be the cause. J is TRBJ2-5 and V is TRBV24-1; the D gene is possibly TRBD2 (6 bases). The CDR3 runs to 17 residues. Germline CDR1 is KGHDR and CDR2 is SFDVKD. In nucleotides, the CDR3 is TGTGCCGCCAGTCGAGGGTCTGACGGGGGAAATGGGGAGACCCAGTACTTC. Translating it yields CAASRGSDGGNGETQYF.

The rearrangement joins TRBV7-2 to TRBJ1-1; D remains ambiguous. Germline V gene data show CDR1 as SGHTA and CDR2 as FQGNSA. The CDR3 sequence is 15 residues long. Trimming took off 3 bases at V and 4 bases at J, with 15 bases between the two ends. This chain's CDR3 is CASSLHRAAGTEAFF. The CDR3 DNA sequence: TGTGCCAGCAGCTTGCATAGGGCCGCGGGCACTGAAGCTTTCTTT.

Points on this clonotype: This may stem from a read error, because a much larger clone lies one nucleotide away. The CDR3 nucleotides are TGCAGCGTTGGACAGGCTGGGACCAACGTCCTGACTTTC. This translates into CSVGQAGTNVLTF. The gene calls are TRBV29-1 and TRBJ2-6; a possible D gene is TRBD1 (6 bases). Looked up from germline, CDR1 is SQVTM and CDR2 is ANQGSEA. This CDR3 region has 13 residues. Full variable domain (rest looked up from reference TRBV29-1 and TRBJ2-6): SAVISQKPSRDICQRGTSLTIQCQVDSQVTMMFWYRQQPGQSLTLIATANQGSEATYESGFVIDKFPISRPNLTFSTLTVSNMSPEDSSIYLCSVGQAGTNVLTFGAGSRLTVL.

The chain employs TRBV20-1 and TRBJ2-1, with D possibly being TRBD2 (6 bases). Trimming took 2 bases from V and 5 from J, leaving 10 bases between them. This CDR3 has 13 amino acids. Germline CDR1 is DFQATT and CDR2 is SNEGSKA (reference sequence). The CDR3 DNA is TGCAGTGCTAGAACGGGAGCAAACAATGAGCAGTTCTTC. The encoded protein is CSARTGANNEQFF.

There are a few counts of this clonotype. The rearrangement uses TRBV5-1 and TRBJ2-7, with D possibly called TRBD1 or TRBD2 (6 bases each). CDR3 size: 19 residues. Germline CDR1 is SGHRS and CDR2 is YFSETQ. Trimming stripped 1 base from V and 3 bases from J, with 26 bases between. The chain's CDR3 is CASSLSGGITGMYGYEQYF. The CDR3, as DNA: TGCGCCAGCAGCTTGTCAGGCGGGATTACAGGGATGTACGGCTACGAGCAGTACTTC.